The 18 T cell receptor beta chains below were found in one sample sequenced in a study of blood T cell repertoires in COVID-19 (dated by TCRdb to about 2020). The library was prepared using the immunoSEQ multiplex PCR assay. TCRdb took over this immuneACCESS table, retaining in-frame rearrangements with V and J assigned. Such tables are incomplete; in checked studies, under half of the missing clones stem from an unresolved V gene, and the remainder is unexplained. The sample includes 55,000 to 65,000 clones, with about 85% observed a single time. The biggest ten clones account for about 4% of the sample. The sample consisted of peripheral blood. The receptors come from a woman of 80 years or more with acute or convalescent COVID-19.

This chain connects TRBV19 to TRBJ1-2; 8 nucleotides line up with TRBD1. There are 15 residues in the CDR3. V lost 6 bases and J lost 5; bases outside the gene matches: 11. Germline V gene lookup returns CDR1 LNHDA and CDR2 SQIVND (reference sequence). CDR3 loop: CASSPTGTGDYGYTF. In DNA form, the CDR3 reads TGTGCCAGTAGCCCCACCGGGACAGGAGATTATGGCTACACCTTC.

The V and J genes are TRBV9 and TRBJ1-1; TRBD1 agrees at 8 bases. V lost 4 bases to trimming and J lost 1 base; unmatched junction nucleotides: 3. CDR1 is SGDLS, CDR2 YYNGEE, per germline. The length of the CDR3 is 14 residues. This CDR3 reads CASSPGQGNTEAFF. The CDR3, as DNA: TGTGCCAGCAGCCCAGGACAGGGGAACACTGAAGCTTTCTTT.

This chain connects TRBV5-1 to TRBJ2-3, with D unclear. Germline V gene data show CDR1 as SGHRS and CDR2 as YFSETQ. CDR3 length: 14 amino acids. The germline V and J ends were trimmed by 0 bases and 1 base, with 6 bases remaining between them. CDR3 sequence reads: CASSLVAGTDTQYF. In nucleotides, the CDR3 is TGCGCCAGCAGCTTGGTGGCTGGCACAGATACGCAGTATTTT.

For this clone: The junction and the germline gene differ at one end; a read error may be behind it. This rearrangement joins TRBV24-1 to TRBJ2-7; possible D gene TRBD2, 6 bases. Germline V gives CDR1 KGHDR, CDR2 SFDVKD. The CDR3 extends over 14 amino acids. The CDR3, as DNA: TGTGCCACCGGTGACCCGGGACTCTTCTACGAGCAGTACTTC. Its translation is CATGDPGLFYEQYF.

The CDR3 here is CASSLGGEKLFF. As DNA, the CDR3 is TGTGCCAGCAGTTTAGGGGGGGAAAAACTGTTTTTT. The V gene is TRBV28, the J gene TRBJ1-4, with a possible D match to TRBD1 (5 bases). CDR1 and CDR2 from the germline V gene are MDHEN and SYDVKM. Trimming pared 2 bases from V and 8 bases from J, leaving 6 bases between. CDR3 length equals 12 residues. Together with reference TRBV28 and TRBJ1-4, the CDR3 gives the full variable domain: DVKVTQSSRYLVKRTGEKVFLECVQDMDHENMFWYRQDPGLGLRLIYFSYDVKMKEKGDIPEGYSVSREKKERFSLILESASTNQTSMYLCASSLGGEKLFFGSGTQLSVL.

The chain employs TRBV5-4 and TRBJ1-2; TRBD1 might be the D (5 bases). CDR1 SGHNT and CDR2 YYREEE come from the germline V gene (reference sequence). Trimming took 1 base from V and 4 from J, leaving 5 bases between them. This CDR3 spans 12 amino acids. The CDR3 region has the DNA TGTGCCAGCAGCTTGACAGGCTATGGCTACACCTTC. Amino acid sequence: CASSLTGYGYTF.

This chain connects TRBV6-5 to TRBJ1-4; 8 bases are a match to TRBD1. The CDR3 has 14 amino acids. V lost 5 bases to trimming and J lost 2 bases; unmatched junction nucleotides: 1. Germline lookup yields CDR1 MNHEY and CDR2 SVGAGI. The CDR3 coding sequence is TGTGCCAGCAGTCCAGGGGGCACTAATGAAAAACTGTTTTTT. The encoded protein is CASSPGGTNEKLFF.

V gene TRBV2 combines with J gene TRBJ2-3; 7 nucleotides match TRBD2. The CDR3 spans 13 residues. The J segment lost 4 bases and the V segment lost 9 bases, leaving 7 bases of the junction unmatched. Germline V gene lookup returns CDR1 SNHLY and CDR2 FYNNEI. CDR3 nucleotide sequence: TGTGCCAGTTCTAGCGGCTATCCAGATACGCAGTATTTT. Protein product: CASSSGYPDTQYF. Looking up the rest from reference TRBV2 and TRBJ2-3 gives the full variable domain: EPEVTQTPSHQVTQMGQEVILRCVPISNHLYFYWYRQILGQKVEFLVSFYNNEISEKSEIFDDQFSVERPDGSNFTLKIRSTKLEDSAMYFCASSSGYPDTQYFGPGTRLTVL.

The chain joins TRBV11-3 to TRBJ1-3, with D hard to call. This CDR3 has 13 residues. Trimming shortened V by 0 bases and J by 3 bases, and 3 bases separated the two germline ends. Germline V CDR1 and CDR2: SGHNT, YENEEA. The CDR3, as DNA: TGTGCCAGCAGCTTAGATCATGGAAACACCATATATTTT. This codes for CASSLDHGNTIYF.

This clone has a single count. CDR3 nucleotide sequence: TGTGCCTCCCAGCTTAGGCTAGAAAGCACAGATACGCAGTATTTT. Amino acid sequence: CASQLRLESTDTQYF. This chain connects TRBV7-8 to TRBJ2-3; D remains ambiguous. Trimming pared 11 bases from V and 0 bases from J, leaving 18 bases between. The germline V gene has CDR1 SGHVS and CDR2 FQNEAQ. This CDR3 is 15 amino acids long.

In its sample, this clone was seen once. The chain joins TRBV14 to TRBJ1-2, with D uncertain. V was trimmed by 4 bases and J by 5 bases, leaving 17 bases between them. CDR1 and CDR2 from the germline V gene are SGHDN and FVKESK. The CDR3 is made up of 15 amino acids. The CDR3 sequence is CASSLNSVVPYGYTF. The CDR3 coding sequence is TGTGCCAGCAGCCTCAACTCGGTCGTTCCTTATGGCTACACCTTC.

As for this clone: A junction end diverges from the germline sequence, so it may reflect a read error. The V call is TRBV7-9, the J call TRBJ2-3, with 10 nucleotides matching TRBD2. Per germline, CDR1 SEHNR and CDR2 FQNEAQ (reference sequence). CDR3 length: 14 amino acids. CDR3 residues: CASSLAGESDTQYF. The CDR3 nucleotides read TGTGCCAGCAGCCTAGCGGGAGAATCAGATACGCAGTATTTT.

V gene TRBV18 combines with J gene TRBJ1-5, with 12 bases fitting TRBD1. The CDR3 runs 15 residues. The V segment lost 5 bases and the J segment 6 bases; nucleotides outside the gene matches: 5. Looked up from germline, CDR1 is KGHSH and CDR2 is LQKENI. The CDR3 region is CASSAGQGASQPQHF. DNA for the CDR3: TGTGCCAGCTCAGCGGGACAGGGGGCTTCTCAGCCCCAGCATTTT.

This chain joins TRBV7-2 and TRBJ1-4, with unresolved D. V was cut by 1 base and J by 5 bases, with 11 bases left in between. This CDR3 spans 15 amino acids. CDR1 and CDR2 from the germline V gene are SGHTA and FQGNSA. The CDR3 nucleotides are TGTGCCAGCAGCTTAGGAGGGCAGGCCAATGAAAAACTGTTTTTT. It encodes CASSLGGQANEKLFF.

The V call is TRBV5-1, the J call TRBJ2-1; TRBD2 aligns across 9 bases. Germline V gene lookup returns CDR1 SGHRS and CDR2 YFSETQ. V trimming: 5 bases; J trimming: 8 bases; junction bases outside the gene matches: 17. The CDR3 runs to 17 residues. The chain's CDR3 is CASRSRYSRGGADEQFF. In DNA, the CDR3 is TGCGCCAGCAGGAGTCGTTATAGTCGCGGGGGGGCCGATGAGCAGTTCTTC.

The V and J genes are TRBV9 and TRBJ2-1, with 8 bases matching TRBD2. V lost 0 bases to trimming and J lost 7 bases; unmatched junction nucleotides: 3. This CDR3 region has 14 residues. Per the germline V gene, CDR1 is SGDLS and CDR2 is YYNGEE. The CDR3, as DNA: TGTGCCAGCAGCGTAGAAGGCGGGAGGAATGAGCAGTTCTTC. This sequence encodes CASSVEGGRNEQFF.

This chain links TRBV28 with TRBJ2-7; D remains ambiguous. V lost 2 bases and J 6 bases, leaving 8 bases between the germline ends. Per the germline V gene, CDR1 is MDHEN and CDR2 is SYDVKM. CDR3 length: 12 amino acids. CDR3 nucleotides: TGTGCCAGCAGTTTAGAAGTCGGCGAGCAGTACTTC. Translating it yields CASSLEVGEQYF.

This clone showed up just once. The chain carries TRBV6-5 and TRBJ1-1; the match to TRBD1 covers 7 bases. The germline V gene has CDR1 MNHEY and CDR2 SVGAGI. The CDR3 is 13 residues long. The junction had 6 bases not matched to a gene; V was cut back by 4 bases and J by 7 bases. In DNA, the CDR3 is TGTGCCAGCAGTTCTCGGTGGGACAGTGAAGCTTTCTTT. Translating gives CASSSRWDSEAFF.